The rows below give T cell receptor beta chains drawn from one sample of a study of response to subunit inactivated influenza vaccine. MiXCR was run by TCRdb on the RT-PCR reads, yielding one entry per CDR3 protein. There are around 760,000 distinct CDR3 sequences in the sample; roughly 14% occur only once, and around 7% lies in the top ten. The sample was PBMCs from blood, taken 14 to 15 days before vaccination. The receptor source for this set is a man aged 45-60 years who received an inactivated influenza vaccine. Both conserved end residues are part of each CDR3. A D gene is named only where the DNA matches it firmly. Only part of the rows carry a size: once, few, many, or a class if the clone is expanded.

D: TRBD1
J: TRBJ1-4
V: TRBV6-1
size: NA
DNA: TGTGCCAGCAGTCCCTCTCGACAGGGGGGAGAAAAACTGTTTTTT
CDR3: CASSPSRQGGEKLFF

D: NA
J: TRBJ1-3
V: TRBV4-2
size: few
DNA: TGTGCCAGCAGCCAAGATACTCCAAGCTCTGGAAACACCATATATTTT
CDR3: CASSQDTPSSGNTIYF

D: TRBD1
J: TRBJ1-2
V: TRBV6-5
size: few
DNA: TGTGCCAGCAGTTGGGGGTCAGGGGGCGACTATGGCTACACCTTC
CDR3: CASSWGSGGDYGYTF

D: NA
J: TRBJ2-3
V: TRBV5-6
size: many
DNA: TGTGCCAGCAGCTTCCCAGTCACAGATACGCAGTATTTT
CDR3: CASSFPVTDTQYF

D: NA
J: TRBJ2-4
V: TRBV5-6
size: many
DNA: TGTGCCAGCAGCTTGGGCGGGAACATTCAGTACTTC
CDR3: CASSLGGNIQYF

D: NA
J: TRBJ2-3
V: TRBV5-6
size: NA
DNA: TGTGCCAGCAGCTTGGGACTAGGGCCCACAGATACGCAGTATTTT
CDR3: CASSLGLGPTDTQYF

D: NA
J: TRBJ2-7
V: TRBV20-1
size: many
DNA: TGCAGTGCTATTAAAGACAGGAGCTACGAGCAGTACTTC
CDR3: CSAIKDRSYEQYF

D: NA
J: TRBJ2-7
V: TRBV19
size: NA
DNA: TGTGCCAGTAGTATAGCGGGAGAGGACTACGAGCAGTACTTC
CDR3: CASSIAGEDYEQYF

D: NA
J: TRBJ2-7
V: TRBV25-1
size: many
DNA: TGTGCCAGCAGTGAATACTCAGGGCTGAGCTCCTACGAGCAGTACTTC
CDR3: CASSEYSGLSSYEQYF

D: NA
J: TRBJ1-1
V: TRBV2
size: many
DNA: TGTGCCAGCAGTGAAGAAGGAGTTTCGAACACTGAAGCTTTCTTT
CDR3: CASSEEGVSNTEAFF

D: TRBD2
J: TRBJ2-1
V: TRBV4-3
size: few
DNA: TGCGCCAGCAGCCAAGATCGCCTAGCGGGGGGACCACTCGATGAGCAGTTCTTC
CDR3: CASSQDRLAGGPLDEQFF

D: NA
J: TRBJ2-3
V: TRBV13
size: NA
DNA: TGTGCCAGCAGCTTACCTTTTGCAGGAGATACGCAGTATTTT
CDR3: CASSLPFAGDTQYF

D: NA
J: TRBJ2-2
V: TRBV5-5
size: NA
DNA: TGTGCCAGCAGGCACGGGGCGACCGGGGAGCTGTTTTTT
CDR3: CASRHGATGELFF

D: TRBD1
J: TRBJ2-3
V: TRBV4-2
size: few
DNA: TGTGCCAGCAGCCAAGATAGGGGGCAGGGGAGAGATACGCAGTATTTT
CDR3: CASSQDRGQGRDTQYF

D: TRBD2
J: TRBJ2-2
V: TRBV7-8
size: few
DNA: TGTGCCAGCAGCTTAGCGTTGGGGGGGAAGCTGAACACCGGGGAGCTGTTTTTT
CDR3: CASSLALGGKLNTGELFF

D: NA
J: TRBJ2-1
V: TRBV12-3/TRBV12-4
size: NA
DNA: TGTGCCAGCAGTCGTACAGGGCATTCCTACAATGAGCAGTTCTTC
CDR3: CASSRTGHSYNEQFF

D: TRBD2
J: TRBJ2-3
V: TRBV7-2
size: NA
DNA: TGTGCCAGCAGCCCACTGGGACTACACACAGATACGCAGTATTTT
CDR3: CASSPLGLHTDTQYF

D: TRBD2
J: TRBJ2-1
V: TRBV20-1
size: NA
DNA: TGCAGTGCTTTACTAGCGGGAGGATTTTTTGAGCAGTTCTTC
CDR3: CSALLAGGFFEQFF

D: TRBD2
J: TRBJ2-7
V: TRBV4-2
size: NA
DNA: TGTGCCAGCAGCCAGAAACTAGCGGGAGGGTCCTACGAGCAGTACTTC
CDR3: CASSQKLAGGSYEQYF

D: NA
J: TRBJ2-6
V: TRBV4-1
size: many
DNA: TGCGCCAGCAGCCAAGAATGGTTCCCGGGCCCTGGTACTTCTGGGGCCAACGTCCTGACTTTC
CDR3: CASSQEWFPGPGTSGANVLTF

D: NA
J: TRBJ1-1
V: TRBV29-1
size: NA
DNA: TGCAGTGGACGGGAGAACACTGAAGCTTTCTTT
CDR3: CSGRENTEAFF

D: NA
J: TRBJ1-3
V: TRBV30
size: NA
DNA: TGTGCCTGGAGTTTTGGAAACACCATATATTTT
CDR3: CAWSFGNTIYF

D: TRBD2
J: TRBJ2-3
V: TRBV7-8
size: once
DNA: TGTGCCAGCAGCTTAGCGCTGACTAGCCAAGATACGCAGTATTTT
CDR3: CASSLALTSQDTQYF

D: NA
J: TRBJ2-7
V: TRBV21-1
size: NA
DNA: TGTGCCAGCAGCAAAAATAGTGGGGGACAGGATGTATTCTCCTACGAGCAGTACTTC
CDR3: CASSKNSGGQDVFSYEQYF

D: TRBD2
J: TRBJ2-3
V: TRBV18
size: NA
DNA: TGTGCCAGCTCACCTACGGCCTGGCGGGAGCTTGCAGATACGCAGTATTTT
CDR3: CASSPTAWRELADTQYF

D: NA
J: TRBJ1-5
V: TRBV4-2
size: few
DNA: TGTGCCAGCAGCCAAGAGTACGCCGGAGGGGTTCAGCCCCAGCATTTT
CDR3: CASSQEYAGGVQPQHF

D: NA
J: TRBJ2-2
V: TRBV2
size: NA
DNA: TGTGCCAGCAGTGGGCGGTCGAACACCGGGGAGCTGTTTTTT
CDR3: CASSGRSNTGELFF

D: NA
J: TRBJ1-5
V: TRBV27
size: many
DNA: TGTGCCAGCAGTTCTTATAGCAATCAGCCCCAGCATTTT
CDR3: CASSSYSNQPQHF

D: TRBD1
J: TRBJ2-2
V: TRBV18
size: NA
DNA: TGTGCCAGCTCACCACCAACAGGGGGCCCGAACACCGGGGAGCTGTTTTTT
CDR3: CASSPPTGGPNTGELFF

D: NA
J: TRBJ1-4
V: TRBV19
size: NA
DNA: TGTGCCACGACAGTTTCGCCCGGAGAAATAGGTGAAAAACTGTTTTTT
CDR3: CATTVSPGEIGEKLFF

D: NA
J: TRBJ2-1
V: TRBV9
size: many
DNA: TGTGCCAGCAGCGTGGGAGGGGGGTCCTACAATGAGCAGTTCTTC
CDR3: CASSVGGGSYNEQFF

D: NA
J: TRBJ2-7
V: TRBV28
size: few
DNA: TGTGCCAGCAGTTCGACCCTTTACGAGCAGTACTTC
CDR3: CASSSTLYEQYF

D: NA
J: TRBJ2-7
V: TRBV11-2
size: few
DNA: TGTGCCAGCAGCCCAACGGGCGAGCAGTACTTC
CDR3: CASSPTGEQYF

D: TRBD2
J: TRBJ2-1
V: TRBV30
size: NA
DNA: TGTGCCGGGGCCCCGATGAGACTAGCGGGAGGAAGCTCCTACAATGAGCAGTTCTTC
CDR3: CAGAPMRLAGGSSYNEQFF

D: TRBD1
J: TRBJ2-7
V: TRBV5-1
size: NA
DNA: TGCGCCAGCACCTCTTGGGGGACAGGGGCGGTCGAGCAGTACTTC
CDR3: CASTSWGTGAVEQYF

D: NA
J: TRBJ1-2
V: TRBV28
size: once
DNA: TGTGCCAGCAAAGACAGTAACTATGGCTACACCTTC
CDR3: CASKDSNYGYTF

D: TRBD2
J: TRBJ2-1
V: TRBV7-8
size: few
DNA: TGTGCCAGCAGCCCGTATAGCGGGAATCACAATGAGCAGTTCTTC
CDR3: CASSPYSGNHNEQFF

D: TRBD1
J: TRBJ1-6
V: TRBV6-1
size: NA
DNA: TGTGCCAGCAAACGAGTTCCACAGGGGGATTCACCCCTCCACTTT
CDR3: CASKRVPQGDSPLHF

D: NA
J: TRBJ2-2
V: TRBV11-2
size: NA
DNA: TGTGCCAGCAGCTTAGTCCTGGACACCGGGGAGCTGTTTTTT
CDR3: CASSLVLDTGELFF

D: TRBD2
J: TRBJ2-2
V: TRBV4-2
size: few
DNA: TGTGCCAGCAGCCAAGATGGGGAGCGGGAGAGCGGGGAGCTGTTTTTT
CDR3: CASSQDGERESGELFF